This T cell receptor beta chain was sequenced during a study of control samples from healthy donors and cancer patients. The table lists this clone with a few counts. The sample has other DNA sequences that encode this CDR3 too. Trimming took 1 base from V and 5 from J, leaving 3 bases between them. CDR1 and CDR2 from the germline V gene are SEHNR and FQNEAQ (reference sequence). CDR3 length: 12 residues. Repertoires were generated with immunoSEQ multiplex PCR, while TCRdb's copy carries only in-frame clones and drops some. The data hold 57,000 or so clones, with around 87% observed a single time. Sequenced sample: PBMCs. The receptor comes from a man aged 55 to 70 with colorectal cancer. The chain combines TRBV7-9 with TRBJ2-1; D is unclear. CDR3: CASSLGNNEQFF. Here the CDR3 DNA reads TGTGCCAGCAGCTTAGGAAACAATGAGCAGTTCTTC.